These 9 T cell receptor beta chains came from one sample sequenced in a study of T cells in localized non-small cell lung cancer. Some clones are missing from TCRdb's copy, which holds only in-frame ones; the method was immunoSEQ multiplex PCR. Of around 31,000 clones listed, 80% to 90% are singletons. Sample: peripheral blood, taken before any cancer treatment. These receptors all stem from a woman between 35 and 70 years old with stage I lung adenocarcinoma.

The chain's CDR3 is CASSLTRDRTKNPGNTIYF. In nucleotides, the CDR3 is TGTGCCAGCAGCTTAACGAGGGATAGAACGAAAAACCCTGGAAACACCATATATTTT. This rearrangement joins TRBV7-3 to TRBJ1-3, with D unclear. V was cut by 0 bases and J by 2 bases, with 20 bases left in between. CDR3 size: 19 residues. The germline V gene has CDR1 SGHTA and CDR2 FQGTGA.

The V call is TRBV10-3, the J call TRBJ2-5; D perhaps matches TRBD2 (5 bases). V lost 0 bases, J lost 5 bases, and 10 bases lay in between. The CDR3 is made up of 14 amino acids. Germline lookup yields CDR1 ENHRY and CDR2 SYGVKD. In DNA, the CDR3 is TGTGCCATCAGTGAGTCGACTATCGCTGAGACCCAGTACTTC. Its translation is CAISESTIAETQYF.

This chain connects TRBV7-2 to TRBJ1-2, with D unclear. The CDR3 has 12 amino acids. Germline V lookup: CDR1 SGHTA, CDR2 FQGNSA. The V end lost 4 bases, the J end lost 12 bases, and 15 bases lay between the germline ends. The CDR3: CASSSYTGWNTF. Here the CDR3 DNA reads TGTGCCAGCAGCTCCTACACGGGGTGGAACACCTTC. Supplemented by reference TRBV7-2 and TRBJ1-2, the full variable domain reads GAGVSQSPSNKVTEKGKDVELRCDPISGHTALYWYRQSLGQGLEFLIYFQGNSAPDKSGLPSDRFSAERTGGSVSTLTIQRTQQEDSAVYLCASSSYTGWNTFGSGTRLTVV.

The chain employs TRBV28 and TRBJ2-1; TRBD2 might be the D (6 bases). CDR3 size: 17 residues. The V end was cut by 4 bases, the J end by 0 bases, with 16 bases between. Germline CDR1 MDHEN, CDR2 SYDVKM. The CDR3 protein is CASSSIRAGDSYNEQFF. The CDR3 DNA reads as TGTGCCAGCAGTTCAATAAGAGCGGGCGACTCCTACAATGAGCAGTTCTTC.

The chain combines TRBV7-6 with TRBJ2-3, with 7 bases that match TRBD2. V lost 4 bases and J lost 0; bases outside the gene matches: 1. CDR3 length: 14 amino acids. Germline V gives CDR1 SGHVS, CDR2 FNYEAQ. CDR3 sequence (DNA): TGTGCCAGCAGCTCTAGCGGTAGCACAGATACGCAGTATTTT. This gives the protein CASSSSGSTDTQYF.

In its sample, this clone was seen a few times. The chain is built from TRBV27 and TRBJ1-1; D is perhaps TRBD1 (6 bases). From germline, CDR1 is MNHEY and CDR2 SMNVEV (reference sequence). V was pared by 1 base and J by 1 base, with 10 bases between. The CDR3 consists of 15 residues. CDR3 sequence (DNA): TGTGCCAGCAGTTTATATCCAGGGGAGAACACTGAAGCTTTCTTT. Translation gives CASSLYPGENTEAFF.

The chain links TRBV7-8 to TRBJ1-5; maybe TRBD1 (5 bases). Germline V lookup: CDR1 SGHVS, CDR2 FQNEAQ. V dropped 5 bases and J dropped 4 bases, with 12 bases sitting between them. CDR3 length equals 14 residues. The CDR3 DNA follows: TGTGCCAGCAGCCTGGGGGGGGAGAATCAGCCCCAGCATTTT. It encodes CASSLGGENQPQHF.

The chain links TRBV5-1 to TRBJ1-4; 9 nucleotides match TRBD1. V dropped 4 bases and J dropped 6; count of bases not matched to a gene: 4. The CDR3 has 14 residues. The germline CDR1 and CDR2 sequences are SGHRS and YFSETQ. The CDR3 protein is CASSTQGAYEKLFF. The CDR3 DNA is TGCGCCAGCAGCACACAGGGGGCCTATGAAAAACTGTTTTTT.

This clone was counted once. J is TRBJ1-4 and V is TRBV28; tentatively, D is TRBD1 (5 bases). Germline-derived CDR1 and CDR2 are MDHEN and SYDVKM. This CDR3 is 13 amino acids long. V dropped 10 bases and J dropped 2 bases, with 11 bases sitting between them. Here the CDR3 DNA reads TGTGCCATCACAGGCTTGACTAATGAAAAACTGTTTTTT. Its protein is CAITGLTNEKLFF.